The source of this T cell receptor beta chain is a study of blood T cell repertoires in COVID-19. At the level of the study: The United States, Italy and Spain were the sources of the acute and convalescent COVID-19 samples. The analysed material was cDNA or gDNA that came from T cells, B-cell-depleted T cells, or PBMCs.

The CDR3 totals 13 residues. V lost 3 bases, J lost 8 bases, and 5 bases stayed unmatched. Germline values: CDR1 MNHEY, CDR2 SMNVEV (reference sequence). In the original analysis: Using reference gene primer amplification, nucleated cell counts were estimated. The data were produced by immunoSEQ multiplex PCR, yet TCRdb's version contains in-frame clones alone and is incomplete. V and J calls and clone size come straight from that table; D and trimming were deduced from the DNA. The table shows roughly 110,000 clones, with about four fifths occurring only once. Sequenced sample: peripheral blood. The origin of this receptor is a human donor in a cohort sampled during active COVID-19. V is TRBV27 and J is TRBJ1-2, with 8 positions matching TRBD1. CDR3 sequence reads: CASSFGQGGGYTF. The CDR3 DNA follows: TGTGCCAGCAGTTTCGGACAGGGAGGCGGCTACACCTTC.